Given below is one T cell receptor (beta chain) in context. Its matching antigen is unknown. The protocol was immunoSEQ multiplex PCR, while the TCRdb copy is restricted to in-frame clones and leaves out a portion. The repertoire includes a few hundred thousand clones, around nine tenths of them detected once, and about 1% sits in the top ten. While the first cohort had 600 to 800 subjects, the donors belonged to the separate validation cohort of about 130 subjects. This sample was included in a study of cytomegalovirus exposure and HLA in healthy donors. Regarding the study as a whole: A later analysis found first-cohort TCR clusters tended to co-occur in the 95 to 150 validation repertoires. Most TCR sequences proved rare, with some public TCRs found in many donors. A classifier reportedly called cytomegalovirus status with high sensitivity and specificity.

The specimen was PBMCs. The sequence was obtained from a woman aged 18-29 years in good health and CMV-seronegative.

CDR3 coding DNA: TGCGCCAGCAGCAAAACCGCGACTAGCGGGAGGGGCCCTACCCACAATGAGCAGTTCTTC. Residues: CASSKTATSGRGPTHNEQFF. This chain uses TRBV5-1 with TRBJ2-1, with TRBD2 matching over 14 bases. Trimming cost V 4 bases and J 5 bases; bases outside gene matches: 17. The germline V gene has CDR1 SGHRS and CDR2 YFSETQ. The CDR3 consists of 20 residues.